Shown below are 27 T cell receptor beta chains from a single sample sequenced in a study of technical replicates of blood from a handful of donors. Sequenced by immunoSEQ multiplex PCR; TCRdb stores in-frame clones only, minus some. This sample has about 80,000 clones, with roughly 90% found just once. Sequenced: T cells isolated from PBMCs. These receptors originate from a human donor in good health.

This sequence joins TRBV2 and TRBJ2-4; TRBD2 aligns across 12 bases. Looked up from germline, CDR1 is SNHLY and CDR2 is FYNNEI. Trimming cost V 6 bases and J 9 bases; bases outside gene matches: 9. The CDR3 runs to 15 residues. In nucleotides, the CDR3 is TGTGCCAGCAGGTGGACTAGCGGGACAGTTAGCATTCAGTACTTC. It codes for CASRWTSGTVSIQYF.

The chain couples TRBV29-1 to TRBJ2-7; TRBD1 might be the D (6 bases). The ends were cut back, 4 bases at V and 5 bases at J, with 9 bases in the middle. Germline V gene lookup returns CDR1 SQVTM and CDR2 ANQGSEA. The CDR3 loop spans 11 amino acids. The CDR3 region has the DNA TGCAGCGTTGGGACAGTGGACGAGCAGTACTTC. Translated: CSVGTVDEQYF.

In DNA, the CDR3 is TGTGCCAGTAGTACTGGACAGTTCTACGAGCAGTACTTC. Encoded protein: CASSTGQFYEQYF. This chain connects TRBV19 to TRBJ2-7, with a possible D match to TRBD1 (6 bases). The CDR3 contains 13 residues. Trimming took 4 bases from V and 3 from J, leaving 10 bases between them. From germline, CDR1 is LNHDA and CDR2 SQIVND (reference sequence).

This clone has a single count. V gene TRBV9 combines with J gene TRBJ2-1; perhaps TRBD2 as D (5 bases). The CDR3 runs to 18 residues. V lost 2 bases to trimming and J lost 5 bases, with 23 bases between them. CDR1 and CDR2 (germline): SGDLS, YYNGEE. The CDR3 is CASSVRAWAFDQNNEQFF. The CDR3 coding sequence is TGTGCCAGCAGCGTGAGGGCCTGGGCTTTCGACCAGAACAATGAGCAGTTCTTC.

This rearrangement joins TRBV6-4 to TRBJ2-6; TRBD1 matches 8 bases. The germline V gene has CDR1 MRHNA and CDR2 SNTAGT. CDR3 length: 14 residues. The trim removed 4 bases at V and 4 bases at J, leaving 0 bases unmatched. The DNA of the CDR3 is TGTGCCAGCAGTGGGACAGGGGGGGCCAACGTCCTGACTTTC. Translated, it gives CASSGTGGANVLTF.

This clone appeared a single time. The CDR3 nucleotides read TGTGCCAGCAGCACTCAGGGTTTACTGGAGACCCAGTACTTC. Encoded protein: CASSTQGLLETQYF. This chain joins TRBV9 and TRBJ2-5; a possible D gene is TRBD1 (5 bases). Trimming pared 4 bases from V and 5 bases from J, leaving 15 bases between. This CDR3 is 14 amino acids long. Germline V lookup: CDR1 SGDLS, CDR2 YYNGEE.

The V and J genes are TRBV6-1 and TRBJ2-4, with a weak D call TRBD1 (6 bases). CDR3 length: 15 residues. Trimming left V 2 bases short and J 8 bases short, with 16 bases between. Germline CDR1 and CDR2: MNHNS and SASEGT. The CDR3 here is CASSELQGRIHIQYF. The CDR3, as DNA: TGTGCCAGCAGTGAACTACAGGGACGAATTCACATTCAGTACTTC.

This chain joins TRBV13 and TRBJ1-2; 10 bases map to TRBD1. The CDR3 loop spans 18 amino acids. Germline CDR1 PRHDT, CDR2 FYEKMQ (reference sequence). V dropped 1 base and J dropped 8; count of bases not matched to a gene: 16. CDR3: CASSLAAYSGTGVWGYTF. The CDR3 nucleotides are TGTGCCAGCAGCTTAGCGGCGTATTCTGGGACAGGGGTTTGGGGCTACACCTTC.

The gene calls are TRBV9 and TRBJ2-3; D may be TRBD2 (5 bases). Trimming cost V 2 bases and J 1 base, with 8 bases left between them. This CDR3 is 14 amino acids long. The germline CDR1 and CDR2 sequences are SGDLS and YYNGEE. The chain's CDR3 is CASSVGAGTDTQYF. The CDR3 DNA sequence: TGTGCCAGCAGCGTGGGAGCGGGCACAGATACGCAGTATTTT.

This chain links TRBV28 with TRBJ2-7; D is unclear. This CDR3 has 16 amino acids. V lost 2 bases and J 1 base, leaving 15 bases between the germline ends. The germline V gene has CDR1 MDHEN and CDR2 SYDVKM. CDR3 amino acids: CASSLERQTPSYEQYF. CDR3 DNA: TGTGCCAGCAGTTTAGAGCGCCAGACCCCTTCCTACGAGCAGTACTTC.

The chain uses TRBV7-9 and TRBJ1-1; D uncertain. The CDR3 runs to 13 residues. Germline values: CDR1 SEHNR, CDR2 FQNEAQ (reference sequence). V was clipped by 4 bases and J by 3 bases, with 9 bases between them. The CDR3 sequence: CASSSGGDTEAFF. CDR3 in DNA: TGTGCCAGCAGCTCTGGCGGGGACACTGAAGCTTTCTTT. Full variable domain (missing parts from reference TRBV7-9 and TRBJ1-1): DTGVSQNPRHKITKRGQNVTFRCDPISEHNRLYWYRQTLGQGPEFLTYFQNEAQLEKSRLLSDRFSAERPKGSFSTLEIQRTEQGDSAMYLCASSSGGDTEAFFGQGTRLTVV.

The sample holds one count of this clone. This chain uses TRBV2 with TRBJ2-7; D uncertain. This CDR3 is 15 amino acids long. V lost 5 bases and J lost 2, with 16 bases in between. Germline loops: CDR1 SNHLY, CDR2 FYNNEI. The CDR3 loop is CASSPPPAGTYEQYF. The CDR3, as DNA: TGTGCCAGCAGTCCACCTCCGGCAGGAACCTACGAGCAGTACTTC.

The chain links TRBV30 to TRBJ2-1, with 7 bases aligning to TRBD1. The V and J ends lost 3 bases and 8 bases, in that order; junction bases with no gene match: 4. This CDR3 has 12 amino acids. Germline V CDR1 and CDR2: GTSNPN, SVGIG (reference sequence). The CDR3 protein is CAWSHRGDEQFF. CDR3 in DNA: TGTGCCTGGAGCCACAGGGGAGATGAGCAGTTCTTC.

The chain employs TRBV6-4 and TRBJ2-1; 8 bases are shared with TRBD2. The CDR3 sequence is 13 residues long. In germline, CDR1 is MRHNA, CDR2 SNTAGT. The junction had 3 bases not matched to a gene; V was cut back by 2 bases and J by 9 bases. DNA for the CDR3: TGTGCCAGCAGTGACCGCCGGGGGGGTGAGCAGTTCTTC. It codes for CASSDRRGGEQFF.

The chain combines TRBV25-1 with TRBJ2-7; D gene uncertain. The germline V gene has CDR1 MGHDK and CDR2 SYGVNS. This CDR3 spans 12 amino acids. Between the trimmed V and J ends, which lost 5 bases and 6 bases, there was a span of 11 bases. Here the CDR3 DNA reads TGTGCCAGCAGTTTTGAGGCTCGCGAGCAGTACTTC. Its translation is CASSFEAREQYF.

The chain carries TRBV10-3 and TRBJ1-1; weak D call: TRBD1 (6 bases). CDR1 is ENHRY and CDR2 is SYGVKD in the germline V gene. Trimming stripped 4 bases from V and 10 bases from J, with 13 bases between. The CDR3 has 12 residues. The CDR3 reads CAISVNRAGAFF. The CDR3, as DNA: TGTGCCATCAGTGTTAACAGGGCCGGAGCTTTCTTT.

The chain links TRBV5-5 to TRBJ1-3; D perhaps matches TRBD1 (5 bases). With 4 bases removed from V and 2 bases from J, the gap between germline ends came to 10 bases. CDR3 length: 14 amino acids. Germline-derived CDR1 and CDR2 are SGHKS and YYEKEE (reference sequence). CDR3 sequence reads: CASSRGGTGNTIYF. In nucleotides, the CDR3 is TGTGCCAGCAGCCGGGGGGGGACTGGAAACACCATATATTTT.

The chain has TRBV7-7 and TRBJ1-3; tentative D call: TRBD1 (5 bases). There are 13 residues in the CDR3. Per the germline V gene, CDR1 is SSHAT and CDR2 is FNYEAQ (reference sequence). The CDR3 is CASGPGLQNTIYF. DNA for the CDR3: TGTGCTAGCGGCCCGGGACTTCAAAACACCATATATTTT.

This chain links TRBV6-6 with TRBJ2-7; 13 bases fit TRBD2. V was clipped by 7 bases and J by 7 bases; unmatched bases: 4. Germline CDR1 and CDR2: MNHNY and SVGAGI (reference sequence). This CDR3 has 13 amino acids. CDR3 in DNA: TGTGCCAGCACTGGGACTAGCGGGACTGAGCAGTACTTC. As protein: CASTGTSGTEQYF.

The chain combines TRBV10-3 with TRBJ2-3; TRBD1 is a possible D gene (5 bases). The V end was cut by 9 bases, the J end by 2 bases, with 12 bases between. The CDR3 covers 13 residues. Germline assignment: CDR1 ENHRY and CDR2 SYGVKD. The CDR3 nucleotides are TGTGCCATAAGAGACAGCTACACAGATACGCAGTATTTT. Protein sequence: CAIRDSYTDTQYF.

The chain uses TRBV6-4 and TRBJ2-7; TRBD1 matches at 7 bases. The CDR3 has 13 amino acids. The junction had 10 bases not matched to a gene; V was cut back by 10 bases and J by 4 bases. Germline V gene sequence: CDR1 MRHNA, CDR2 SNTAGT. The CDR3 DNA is TGTGCCACCTCGACAGGGATAGGGTACGAGCAGTACTTC. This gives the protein CATSTGIGYEQYF.

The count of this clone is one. The CDR3 sequence: CASSQADRVGYGYTF. In DNA form, the CDR3 reads TGCGCCAGCAGCCAGGCTGACAGGGTGGGCTATGGCTACACCTTC. The rearrangement uses TRBV4-1 and TRBJ1-2; TRBD1 matches at 7 bases. This CDR3 region has 15 residues. Germline assignment: CDR1 MGHRA and CDR2 YSYEKL. V lost 3 bases, J lost 4 bases, and 8 bases stayed unmatched.

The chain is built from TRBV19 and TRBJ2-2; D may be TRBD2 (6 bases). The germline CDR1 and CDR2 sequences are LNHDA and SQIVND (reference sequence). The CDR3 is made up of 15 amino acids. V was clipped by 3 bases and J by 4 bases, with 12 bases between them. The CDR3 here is CASSMLATGTGELFF. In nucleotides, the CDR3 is TGTGCCAGTAGTATGCTAGCGACGGGCACCGGGGAGCTGTTTTTT.

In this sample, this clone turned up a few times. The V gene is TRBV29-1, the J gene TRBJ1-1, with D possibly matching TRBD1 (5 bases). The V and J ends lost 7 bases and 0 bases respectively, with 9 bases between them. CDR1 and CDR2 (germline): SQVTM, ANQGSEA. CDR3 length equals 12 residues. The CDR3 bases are TGCAGCGGGGAGGGGATGAACACTGAAGCTTTCTTT. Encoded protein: CSGEGMNTEAFF.

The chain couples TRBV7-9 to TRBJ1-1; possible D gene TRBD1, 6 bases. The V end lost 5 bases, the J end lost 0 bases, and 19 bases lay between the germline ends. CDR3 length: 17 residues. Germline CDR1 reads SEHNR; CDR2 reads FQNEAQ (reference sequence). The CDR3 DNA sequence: TGTGCCAGCAGCCCTTTAGGGCAGGGGCTTATGAACACTGAAGCTTTCTTT. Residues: CASSPLGQGLMNTEAFF.

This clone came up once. For the CDR3, the DNA is TGCGCCAGCAGCTATAGCGAAGGAAACACCATATATTTT. It specifies CASSYSEGNTIYF. The chain couples TRBV5-1 to TRBJ1-3; D remains ambiguous. Germline CDR1 is SGHRS and CDR2 is YFSETQ. V was pared by 3 bases and J by 4 bases, with 8 bases between. The CDR3 has 13 residues.

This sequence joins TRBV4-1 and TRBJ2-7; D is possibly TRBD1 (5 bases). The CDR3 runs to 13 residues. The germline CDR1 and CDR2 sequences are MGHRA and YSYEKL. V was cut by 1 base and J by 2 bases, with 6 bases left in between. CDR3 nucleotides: TGCGCCAGCAGCCAAGGACAGACCTACGAGCAGTACTTC. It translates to CASSQGQTYEQYF.